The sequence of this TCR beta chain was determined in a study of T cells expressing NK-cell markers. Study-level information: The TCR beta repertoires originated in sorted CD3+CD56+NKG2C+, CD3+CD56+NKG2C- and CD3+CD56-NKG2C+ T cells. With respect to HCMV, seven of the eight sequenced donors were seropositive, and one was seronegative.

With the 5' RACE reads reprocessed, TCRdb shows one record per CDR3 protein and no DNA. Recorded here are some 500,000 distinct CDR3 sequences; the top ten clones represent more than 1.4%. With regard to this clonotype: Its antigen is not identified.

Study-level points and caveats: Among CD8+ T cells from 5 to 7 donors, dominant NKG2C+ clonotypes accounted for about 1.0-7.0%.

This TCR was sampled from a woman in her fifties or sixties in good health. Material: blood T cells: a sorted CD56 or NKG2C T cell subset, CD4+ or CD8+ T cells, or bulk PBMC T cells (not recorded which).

CDR3 in amino acids: CASTTTGVVETQYF. The rearrangement uses TRBV11-2 and TRBJ2-5. Germline V lookup: CDR1 SGHAT, CDR2 FQNNGV. The CDR3 runs 14 residues. The variable domain in full, completed from reference TRBV11-2 and TRBJ2-5, reads EAGVAQSPRYKIIEKRQSVAFWCNPISGHATLYWYQQILGQGPKLLIQFQNNGVVDDSQLPKDRFSAERLKGVDSTLKIQPAKLEDSAVYLCASTTTGVVETQYFGPGTRLLVL.